The 2 T cell receptor beta chains below were found in one sample sequenced in a study of blood T cell repertoires in COVID-19. Assay: immunoSEQ multiplex PCR; the TCRdb copy retains only in-frame clones and omits some. This sample carries roughly 200,000 clones, 82% of them seen once, and the ten largest clones take about 8%. The source material was peripheral blood. These receptors were collected from an older woman with COVID-19, enrolled during active disease.

This CDR3 is CSAGTSEYEQYF. The CDR3, as DNA: TGCAGTGCTGGGACTAGCGAGTACGAGCAGTACTTC. V usage is TRBV29-1 and J usage is TRBJ2-7, with TRBD2 matching 10 bases. The length of the CDR3 is 12 residues. Germline CDR1 and CDR2: SQVTM and ANQGSEA.

V and J are TRBV7-3 and TRBJ1-6, with 8 nucleotides matching TRBD1. Per germline, CDR1 SGHTA and CDR2 FQGTGA. CDR3 length: 14 amino acids. V was clipped by 4 bases and J by 7 bases; unmatched bases: 3. The CDR3 protein is CASSSTGGNSPLHF. The CDR3 DNA follows: TGTGCCAGCAGCTCTACAGGGGGAAATTCACCCCTCCACTTT.